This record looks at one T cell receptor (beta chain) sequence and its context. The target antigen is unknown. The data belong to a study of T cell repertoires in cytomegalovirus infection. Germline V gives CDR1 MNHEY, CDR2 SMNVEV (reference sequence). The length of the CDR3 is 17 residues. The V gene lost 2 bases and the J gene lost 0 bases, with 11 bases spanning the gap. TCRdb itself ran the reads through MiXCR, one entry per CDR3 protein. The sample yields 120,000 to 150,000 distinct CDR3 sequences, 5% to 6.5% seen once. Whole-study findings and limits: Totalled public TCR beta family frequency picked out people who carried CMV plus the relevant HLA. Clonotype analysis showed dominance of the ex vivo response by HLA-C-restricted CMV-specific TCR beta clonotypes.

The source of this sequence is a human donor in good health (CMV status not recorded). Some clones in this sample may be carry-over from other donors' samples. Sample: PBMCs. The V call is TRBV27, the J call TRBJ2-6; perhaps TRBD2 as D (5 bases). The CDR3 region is CASSLGRSVSGANVLTF. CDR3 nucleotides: TGTGCCAGCAGTTTAGGACGTAGCGTCTCTGGGGCCAACGTCCTGACTTTC.